The 18 T cell receptor beta chains listed next were all sequenced from one sample in a study of OX40 agonist ivuxolimab in advanced cancers. Assay used: immunoSEQ multiplex PCR; TCRdb lists only in-frame clones, some missing. This table holds more than 45,000 clones, roughly 84% found once. This specimen was CD4+ or CD8+ T cells sorted from blood, taken in a trial of the OX40 agonist ivuxolimab. The source of these receptors is an adult with an advanced solid tumor such as melanoma, head and neck, liver or kidney cancer.

The chain recombines TRBV5-1 with TRBJ2-3; 11 bases line up with TRBD2. Germline V lookup: CDR1 SGHRS, CDR2 YFSETQ. This CDR3 has 15 amino acids. Trimming took 4 bases from V and 4 from J; bases not matched to a gene: 5. DNA for the CDR3: TGCGCCAGCAGCGGCACTAGCGGGAGTGCAGATACGCAGTATTTT. Encoded protein: CASSGTSGSADTQYF.

The rearrangement uses TRBV4-2 and TRBJ2-7; 8 bases fit TRBD2. Germline V gene sequence: CDR1 LGHNA, CDR2 YNFKEQ. This CDR3 has 16 residues. Germline trimming cut 1 base from V and 2 bases from J; bases unmatched to any gene: 7. CDR3 coding DNA: TGTGCCAGCAGCCAAGCGTCCCGGACTAGCCCCTACGAGCAGTACTTC. The encoded protein is CASSQASRTSPYEQYF.

The J gene is TRBJ1-1, the V gene TRBV9; unclear D gene. V lost 0 bases to trimming and J lost 1 base, with 10 bases between them. Germline CDR1 SGDLS, CDR2 YYNGEE. CDR3 length: 15 residues. The CDR3 here is CASSVGNTQNTEAFF. The CDR3 nucleotides read TGTGCCAGCAGCGTAGGAAACACTCAGAACACTGAAGCTTTCTTT. Supplemented by reference TRBV9 and TRBJ1-1, the full variable domain reads DSGVTQTPKHLITATGQRVTLRCSPRSGDLSVYWYQQSLDQGLQFLIQYYNGEERAKGNILERFSAQQFPDLHSELNLSSLELGDSALYFCASSVGNTQNTEAFFGQGTRLTVV.

This clone was counted between two and nine times. This chain uses TRBV11-2 with TRBJ2-7, with 7 bases that match TRBD1. V was clipped by 4 bases and J by 5 bases; unmatched bases: 5. Germline V lookup: CDR1 SGHAT, CDR2 FQNNGV. This CDR3 region has 13 residues. The CDR3 spells CASSSRQGHEQYF. The CDR3, as DNA: TGTGCCAGCAGCTCTAGACAGGGACACGAGCAGTACTTC.

This clone is a singleton in its sample. The chain links TRBV6-5 to TRBJ2-2; D may be TRBD1 (6 bases). The germline V gene encodes CDR1 MNHEY and CDR2 SVGAGI. V dropped 7 bases and J dropped 2 bases, with 8 bases sitting between them. This CDR3 region has 13 residues. In nucleotides, the CDR3 is TGTGCCAGCAAACAGGGTAACACCGGGGAGCTGTTTTTT. It specifies CASKQGNTGELFF.

The chain couples TRBV27 to TRBJ2-7; D perhaps matches TRBD2 (6 bases). Per the germline V gene, CDR1 is MNHEY and CDR2 is SMNVEV (reference sequence). V lost 4 bases, J lost 6 bases, and 13 bases lay in between. This CDR3 has 13 residues. CDR3 residues: CASSSGVRGEQYF. The CDR3 DNA sequence: TGTGCCAGCAGTTCGGGGGTGCGAGGCGAGCAGTACTTC.

The gene calls are TRBV4-1 and TRBJ2-7; the D gene is possibly TRBD2 (7 bases). CDR3 size: 17 residues. Germline CDR1 MGHRA, CDR2 YSYEKL. V was trimmed by 2 bases and J by 10 bases, leaving 27 bases between them. This chain's CDR3 is CASSQPRRGPKEGQQYF. The CDR3 nucleotides are TGCGCCAGCAGCCAACCCAGGCGGGGGCCCAAGGAGGGCCAACAGTACTTC.

V gene TRBV5-1 combines with J gene TRBJ2-2; 10 nucleotides agree with TRBD1. CDR1 and CDR2 from the germline V gene are SGHRS and YFSETQ. There are 15 residues in the CDR3. Trimming removed 5 bases from V and 5 bases from J; junction bases left unmatched: 6. Written as DNA, the CDR3 is TGCGCCAGCAGTCCTGGGACAGGGGTGACCGGGGAGCTGTTTTTT. The encoded protein is CASSPGTGVTGELFF.

The V gene is TRBV2, the J gene TRBJ2-7; TRBD1 matches 10 bases. With 7 bases clipped from V and 7 bases from J, the junction kept 16 bases outside the gene matches. Germline CDR1 reads SNHLY; CDR2 reads FYNNEI. The CDR3 spans 16 residues. The CDR3 DNA follows: TGTGCCAGCACCCCTGAAGGACAGGGGGGCTCAGGGGAGCAGTACTTC. It translates to CASTPEGQGGSGEQYF.

A note on this clone: This same CDR3 is encoded by further DNA sequences in the sample. The chain joins TRBV19 to TRBJ2-3, with D maybe TRBD2 (5 bases). The CDR3 consists of 15 residues. Germline assignment: CDR1 LNHDA and CDR2 SQIVND (reference sequence). Trimming cost V 3 bases and J 3 bases, with 13 bases left between them. The CDR3 region is CASSIGSAGTDTQYF. The CDR3 region has the DNA TGTGCCAGTAGTATCGGCTCTGCGGGTACAGATACGCAGTATTTT.

This clone was counted a single time. The chain couples TRBV28 to TRBJ1-1; tentatively, D is TRBD1 (6 bases). The CDR3 totals 11 residues. V lost 6 bases and J 6 bases, leaving 8 bases between the germline ends. Germline V gives CDR1 MDHEN, CDR2 SYDVKM. The CDR3 DNA sequence: TGTGCCAGCAGAGGGGGACCTGAAGCTTTCTTT. Translated: CASRGGPEAFF.

The rearrangement uses TRBV11-2 and TRBJ1-4; TRBD1 agrees at 8 bases. The V and J ends lost 4 bases and 8 bases, in that order; junction bases with no gene match: 9. The CDR3 is 15 residues long. Germline V gives CDR1 SGHAT, CDR2 FQNNGV. The CDR3 is CASSSRRGQREKLFF. Written as DNA, the CDR3 is TGTGCCAGCAGCTCCCGCAGGGGGCAGCGGGAAAAACTGTTTTTT.

The chain couples TRBV21-1 to TRBJ2-6; TRBD1 reflects the table's D call only, with no check against the DNA. TRBV21-1 is a documented pseudogene. The CDR3 totals 14 residues. This chain's CDR3 is CASSKGHWANVLTF. DNA of the CDR3: TGTGCCAGCAGCAAGGGACATTGGGCCAACGTCCTGACTTTC.

This clone has a handful of counts. The rearrangement uses TRBV18 and TRBJ1-1; no reliable D call. The V gene lost 0 bases and the J gene lost 5 bases, with 10 bases spanning the gap. Germline CDR1 reads KGHSH; CDR2 reads LQKENI. The CDR3 contains 14 residues. In DNA form, the CDR3 reads TGTGCCAGCTCACCACCTCTTAATCCGACTGAAGCTTTCTTT. Amino acid sequence: CASSPPLNPTEAFF.

The V call is TRBV5-1, the J call TRBJ2-1; TRBD2 matches 7 bases. The junction had 6 bases not matched to a gene; V was cut back by 2 bases and J by 4 bases. The CDR3 is made up of 15 amino acids. The germline V gene encodes CDR1 SGHRS and CDR2 YFSETQ. The CDR3 loop is CASSFRPSGYNEQFF. CDR3 coding DNA: TGCGCCAGCAGCTTTCGTCCTAGCGGATACAATGAGCAGTTCTTC.

A single count supports this clone. The rearrangement links TRBV30 to TRBJ1-1; a possible D gene is TRBD1 (6 bases). This CDR3 is built from 14 residues. Germline assignment: CDR1 GTSNPN and CDR2 SVGIG (reference sequence). V was pared by 3 bases and J by 4 bases, with 15 bases between. The chain's CDR3 is CAWRAPGGSTEAFF. CDR3 DNA sequence: TGTGCCTGGAGGGCGCCCGGGGGCAGCACTGAAGCTTTCTTT.

J is TRBJ1-4 and V is TRBV23-1; D ambiguous. TRBV23-1 is reported as an ORF; its role is uncertain. The CDR3 consists of 17 residues. The V end was cut by 10 bases, the J end by 6 bases, with 27 bases between. CDR3 in DNA: TGCGCCACCGTTAAACCAAAAAGCCTCGAAGAGGATGAAAAACTGTTTTTT. Its protein product is CATVKPKSLEEDEKLFF.

This chain uses TRBV7-9 with TRBJ1-2, with 10 bases identical to TRBD1. Looked up from germline, CDR1 is SEHNR and CDR2 is FQNEAQ (reference sequence). With 5 bases clipped from V and 5 bases from J, the junction kept 5 bases outside the gene matches. This CDR3 region has 14 residues. The CDR3 here is CASSPGTGAYGYTF. The CDR3, as DNA: TGTGCCAGCAGCCCCGGGACAGGGGCGTATGGCTACACCTTC. The full variable domain, its missing parts supplied by reference TRBV7-9 and TRBJ1-2, is DTGVSQNPRHKITKRGQNVTFRCDPISEHNRLYWYRQTLGQGPEFLTYFQNEAQLEKSRLLSDRFSAERPKGSFSTLEIQRTEQGDSAMYLCASSPGTGAYGYTFGSGTRLTVV.